The 21 T cell receptor beta chains below were found in one sample sequenced in a study of spatial heterogeneity in lung cancer (dated by TCRdb to the late 2010s). The time point tag for this specimen amounts to: blood at routine non-recurrence follow-up after resection. Library construction relied on 5' RACE. The sequencer was a NextSeq 500. The public reads were run again by TCRdb, first through fastp at Q25 and then through MiXCR, and only productive beta chains were kept. A single entry per CDR3 protein holds the most common genes and DNA from its merged rows. For this sample there are 9,500 to 12,000 distinct CDR3 sequences; 20% to 25% appear just once. The ten largest clones capture about two fifths of the sample. Source: PBMCs, taken at follow-up. These receptors were collected from a male donor with early-stage non-small cell lung cancer.

This clonotype has at least ten counts. The chain carries TRBV28 and TRBJ2-2; D perhaps matches TRBD2 (7 bases). Deletions cut 2 bases from V and 2 bases from J, with 12 bases between. The CDR3 is 16 amino acids. Germline CDR1 MDHEN, CDR2 SYDVKM. CDR3 loop: CASSLSGGGNTGELFF. In DNA form, the CDR3 reads TGTGCCAGCAGTTTAAGTGGCGGGGGCAACACCGGGGAGCTGTTTTTT.

This sequence joins TRBV11-2 and TRBJ2-3; D gene ambiguous. The V gene lost 0 bases and the J gene lost 6 bases, with 10 bases spanning the gap. CDR1 and CDR2 from the germline V gene are SGHAT and FQNNGV. This CDR3 contains 14 residues. The CDR3 region is CASSLEPASDTQYF. CDR3 sequence (DNA): TGTGCCAGCAGCTTAGAGCCTGCCTCGGATACGCAGTATTTT.

This clonotype came up many times. The chain recombines TRBV20-1 with TRBJ2-2; TRBD1 aligns across 10 bases. This CDR3 is built from 13 residues. V lost 8 bases, J lost 5 bases, and 5 bases stayed unmatched. CDR1 DFQATT and CDR2 SNEGSKA come from the germline V gene (reference sequence). The CDR3 is CSTRQGATGELFF. The DNA for the CDR3 is TGCAGTACTCGACAGGGGGCAACCGGGGAGCTGTTTTTT.

This clonotype was counted between two and nine times. This chain joins TRBV25-1 and TRBJ1-6; D may be TRBD1 (5 bases). The V end lost 8 bases, the J end lost 10 bases, and 21 bases lay between the germline ends. The CDR3 consists of 15 residues. Looked up from germline, CDR1 is MGHDK and CDR2 is SYGVNS. Written as DNA, the CDR3 is TGTGCCAGCTTCGGTGGCGCGGGAAGGGGCTCACCCCTCCACTTT. This codes for CASFGGAGRGSPLHF.

This chain links TRBV29-1 with TRBJ2-2; D is perhaps TRBD2 (6 bases). With 6 bases removed from V and 4 bases from J, the gap between germline ends came to 18 bases. The CDR3 sequence is 15 residues long. Looked up from germline, CDR1 is SQVTM and CDR2 is ANQGSEA. The CDR3 bases are TGCAGCGTGGCCCCACTAGCTCAGGGCACCGGGGAGCTGTTTTTT. Protein: CSVAPLAQGTGELFF.

This clonotype was seen many times. The rearrangement links TRBV4-2 to TRBJ2-7, with 11 bases identical to TRBD1. J was trimmed by 5 bases and V by 3 bases; bases with no gene match: 6. The CDR3 totals 15 residues. Germline V CDR1 and CDR2: LGHNA, YNFKEQ. CDR3 residues: CASSQRTGGLDEQYF. CDR3 coding DNA: TGTGCCAGCAGCCAGAGGACAGGGGGCTTGGACGAGCAGTACTTC.

This clonotype rates as medium-sized. This chain links TRBV9 with TRBJ1-4; D unresolved. The CDR3 has 15 amino acids. Trimming removed 3 bases from V and 0 bases from J, with 9 bases in between. Germline V CDR1 and CDR2: SGDLS, YYNGEE. The DNA of the CDR3 is TGTGCCAGCAGCGCCTGGCCAGCAACTAATGAAAAACTGTTTTTT. Translated, it gives CASSAWPATNEKLFF.

In this sample, this clonotype turned up a few times. This sequence joins TRBV15 and TRBJ2-3; tentatively, D is TRBD2 (5 bases). The CDR3 has 13 amino acids. Germline V gene sequence: CDR1 LNHNV, CDR2 YYDKDF (reference sequence). Trimming pared 8 bases from V and 0 bases from J, leaving 9 bases between. The chain's CDR3 is CATRSVSTDTQYF. The CDR3 bases are TGTGCCACCCGTAGCGTAAGCACAGATACGCAGTATTTT.

In its sample, this clonotype was seen many times. This chain joins TRBV7-2 and TRBJ2-2; 9 nucleotides line up with TRBD2. Germline V gene lookup returns CDR1 SGHTA and CDR2 FQGNSA. V gave up 5 bases and J gave up 7 bases; unmatched junction bases: 14. The CDR3 contains 17 residues. The CDR3 sequence: CASSRFWRGGRVGELFF. CDR3 nucleotide sequence: TGTGCCAGCAGCCGCTTTTGGCGGGGGGGCAGGGTCGGGGAGCTGTTTTTT.

Relative to its sample, this clonotype is medium-sized. The chain carries TRBV19 and TRBJ1-2; 10 bases align to TRBD1. The V segment lost 4 bases and the J segment 4 bases; nucleotides outside the gene matches: 12. The CDR3 is made up of 17 amino acids. CDR1 is LNHDA, CDR2 SQIVND, per germline (reference sequence). The DNA of the CDR3 is TGTGCCAGTAGTACCGGGACAGGGGCCTTCCGAAGCTATGGCTACACCTTC. It specifies CASSTGTGAFRSYGYTF.

This clonotype occurred many times. The chain employs TRBV6-1 and TRBJ2-7, with D hard to call. V was cut by 0 bases and J by 4 bases, with 13 bases left in between. CDR3 length: 15 residues. Germline CDR1 and CDR2: MNHNS and SASEGT. CDR3 region: CASSEAIAEAYEQYF. CDR3 in DNA: TGTGCCAGCAGTGAAGCTATAGCAGAGGCATACGAGCAGTACTTC.

This clonotype was recorded at least ten times. This chain connects TRBV2 to TRBJ1-2; D is uncertain. The V and J ends lost 6 bases and 8 bases respectively, with 16 bases between them. CDR1 is SNHLY and CDR2 is FYNNEI in the germline V gene. This CDR3 has 13 residues. The CDR3 nucleotides read TGTGCCAGCAGCATCAAGGTCACGGGAGGCTACACCTTC. Protein sequence: CASSIKVTGGYTF.

This clonotype was detected a few times. This rearrangement joins TRBV6-5 to TRBJ2-1, with TRBD2 matching 9 bases. The V gene end was trimmed by 9 bases and the J gene end by 2 bases; junction bases not matched to a gene: 8. The V gene's germline CDR1 is MNHEY and CDR2 SVGAGI. The CDR3 spans 15 residues. The CDR3 nucleotides are TGTGCCAGTATGTTAGCGGGAGCGGCCTACAATGAGCAGTTCTTC. Protein product: CASMLAGAAYNEQFF.

The V and J genes are TRBV5-6 and TRBJ2-2, with TRBD1 as a possible D gene (6 bases). The CDR3 spans 15 residues. CDR1 and CDR2 from the germline V gene are SGHDT and YYEEEE. V was cut by 3 bases and J by 0 bases, with 9 bases left in between. CDR3 loop: CASSWGHANTGELFF. CDR3 coding DNA: TGTGCCAGCAGCTGGGGACACGCGAACACCGGGGAGCTGTTTTTT.

The genes are TRBV12-3 or TRBV12-4 and TRBJ2-7, with TRBD1 matching over 7 bases. The J segment lost 5 bases and the V segment lost 3 bases, leaving 7 bases of the junction unmatched. This CDR3 comprises 14 residues. CDR3 amino acids: CASSLRDSWDEQYF. CDR3 bases: TGTGCCAGCAGTTTGAGGGACAGCTGGGACGAGCAGTACTTC.

This clonotype is termed medium-sized. The rearrangement uses TRBV5-1 and TRBJ2-1; D may correspond to TRBD1 or TRBD2 (6 bases each). Looked up from germline, CDR1 is SGHRS and CDR2 is YFSETQ. Trimming pared 4 bases from V and 3 bases from J, leaving 17 bases between. The CDR3 length is 16 residues. CDR3 bases: TGCGCCAGCAGCCCCCTCGTACAGGGAGGCTACAATGAGCAGTTCTTC. It translates to CASSPLVQGGYNEQFF.

The chain links TRBV5-1 to TRBJ2-3; D is uncertain. V was cut by 0 bases and J by 9 bases, with 11 bases left in between. This CDR3 comprises 13 residues. Germline CDR1 and CDR2: SGHRS and YFSETQ. The CDR3 is CASSLASRETQYF. CDR3 nucleotides: TGCGCCAGCAGCTTGGCCTCTCGCGAAACGCAGTATTTT.

This chain uses TRBV19 with TRBJ1-6; D is possibly TRBD1 (5 bases). The CDR3 sequence is 16 residues long. Germline V gene lookup returns CDR1 LNHDA and CDR2 SQIVND (reference sequence). Trimming cost V 6 bases and J 5 bases, with 17 bases left between them. The chain's CDR3 is CASRVLWGNDNSPLHF. CDR3 DNA: TGTGCCAGTAGGGTCTTATGGGGGAACGATAATTCACCCCTCCACTTT.

This clonotype was recorded many times. J is TRBJ2-1 and V is TRBV3-1; D gene unclear. The CDR3 is 15 amino acids. V was shortened by 4 bases and J by 0 bases, with 10 bases between the two germline ends. CDR1 is LGHDT, CDR2 YNNKEL, per germline (reference sequence). CDR3 amino acids: CASSRRGSSYNEQFF. CDR3 DNA: TGTGCCAGCAGCCGCCGAGGTAGCTCCTACAATGAGCAGTTCTTC.

This clonotype appeared a few times. The rearrangement links TRBV10-3 to TRBJ2-1; unclear D gene. Germline lookup yields CDR1 ENHRY and CDR2 SYGVKD. This CDR3 spans 11 amino acids. Trimming took off 2 bases at V and 10 bases at J, with 6 bases between the two ends. The CDR3 loop reads CAISEGVEQFF. CDR3 sequence (DNA): TGTGCCATCAGTGAGGGGGTAGAGCAGTTCTTC.

The sample holds many counts of this clonotype. The chain combines TRBV20-1 with TRBJ2-5; no definite D call. Germline V gene data show CDR1 as DFQATT and CDR2 as SNEGSKA (reference sequence). The ends were cut back, 8 bases at V and 1 base at J, with 20 bases in the middle. The CDR3 totals 15 residues. CDR3 coding DNA: TGCAGTCAGGACGCTACTGCGAGGTTCCAAGAGACCCAGTACTTC. It encodes CSQDATARFQETQYF.